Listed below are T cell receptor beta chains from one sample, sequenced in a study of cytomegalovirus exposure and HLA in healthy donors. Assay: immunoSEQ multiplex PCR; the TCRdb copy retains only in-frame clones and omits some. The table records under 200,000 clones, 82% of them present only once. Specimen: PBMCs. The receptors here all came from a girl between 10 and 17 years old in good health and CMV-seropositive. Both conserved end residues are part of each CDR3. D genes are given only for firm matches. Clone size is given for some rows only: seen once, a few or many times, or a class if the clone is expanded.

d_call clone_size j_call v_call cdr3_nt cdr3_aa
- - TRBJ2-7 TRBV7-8 TGTGCCAGCAGCTTAGATACTCTGAGTCTCCGCGAGCAGTACTTC CASSLDTLSLREQYF
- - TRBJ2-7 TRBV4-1 TGCGCCAGCAGCCAAGATGTGAACGCAGCCTACGAGCAGTACTTC CASSQDVNAAYEQYF
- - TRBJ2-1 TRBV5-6 TGTGCCAGCAGCTTTAGGGGGGAGCAGTTCTTC CASSFRGEQFF
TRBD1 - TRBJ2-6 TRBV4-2 TGTGCCAGCAGCCCACAGGGGGCTGGGGCCAACGTCCTGACTTTC CASSPQGAGANVLTF
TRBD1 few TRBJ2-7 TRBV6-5 TGTGCCAGCAGTCGGACAGGTGACTACGAGCAGTACTTC CASSRTGDYEQYF
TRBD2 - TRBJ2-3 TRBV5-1 TGCGCCAGCAGCTTGGGTGGCGGGGGGCCAGATACGCAGTATTTT CASSLGGGGPDTQYF
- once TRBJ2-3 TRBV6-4 TGTGCCAGCAGTGAGGGCCAGTCAGCCGGCACAGATACGCAGTATTTT CASSEGQSAGTDTQYF
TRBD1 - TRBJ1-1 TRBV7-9 TGTGCCAGCAGCTCTGGCAGGGGGCAAGTGAACACTGAAGCTTTCTTT CASSSGRGQVNTEAFF
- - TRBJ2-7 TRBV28 TGTGCCAGCAGTTTAACAGGGAATGACTACGAGCAGTACTTC CASSLTGNDYEQYF
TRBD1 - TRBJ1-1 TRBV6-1 TGTGCCAGCAGTGTACAGGGGGAGGGCACTGAAGCTTTCTTT CASSVQGEGTEAFF
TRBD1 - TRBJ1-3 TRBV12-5 TGTGCTAGTGGTGTGGACAGGGGAAACACCATATATTTT CASGVDRGNTIYF
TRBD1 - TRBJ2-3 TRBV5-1 TGCGCCAGCAGCTCGAAGGGCAGGGGGCCAAAGGGCACAGATACGCAGTATTTT CASSSKGRGPKGTDTQYF
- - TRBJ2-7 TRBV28 TGTGCCAGCAGTCCGCCGTTGGGTGCGCCGGGGGGCTTATCCTACGAGCAGTACTTC CASSPPLGAPGGLSYEQYF
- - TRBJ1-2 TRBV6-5 TGTGCCAGCGGGCCGGCGTCTGGCTACACCTTC CASGPASGYTF
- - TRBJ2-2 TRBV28 TGTGCCAGCAGTTTAGGTTTCCGGCGGTCGGGTGGCGGGGAGCTGTTTTTT CASSLGFRRSGGGELFF
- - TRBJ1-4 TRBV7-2 TGTGCCAGCAGCTTACTGGGGCTTAATGAAAAACTGTTTTTT CASSLLGLNEKLFF
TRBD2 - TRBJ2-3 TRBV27 TGTGCCAGCAGTGCGCGTCTAGCGGGACTTGTAGCAGATACGCAGTATTTT CASSARLAGLVADTQYF
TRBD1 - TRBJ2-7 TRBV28 TGTGCCAGCAGCTCGCCCCAGGGGGAAGAGCAGTACTTC CASSSPQGEEQYF
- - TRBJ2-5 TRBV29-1 TGCAGCGTTGAATTTTGGCAGGGGGAGACCCAGTACTTC CSVEFWQGETQYF
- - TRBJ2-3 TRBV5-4 TGTGCCAGCGCAGGGGTGGCAGATACGCAGTATTTT CASAGVADTQYF
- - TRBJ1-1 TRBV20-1 TGCAGTGTCAGACGGGATGAAGCTTTCTTT CSVRRDEAFF
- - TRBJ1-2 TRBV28 TGTGCCAGCAGTTTAAATTCAGGGTTTGAGGGCTACACCTTC CASSLNSGFEGYTF
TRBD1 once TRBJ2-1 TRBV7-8 TGTGCCAGCAGCATCAGGGGACAGCCTACTTCGATAAGCTCCTACAATGAGCAGTTCTTC CASSIRGQPTSISSYNEQFF
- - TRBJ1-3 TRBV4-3 TGCGCCAGCAGCCCCGGACGCTCGGGGGGAAACACCATATATTTT CASSPGRSGGNTIYF
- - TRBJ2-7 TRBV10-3 TGTGCCATCAGTGAGTCGCCAGGTACCTACGAGCAGTACTTC CAISESPGTYEQYF
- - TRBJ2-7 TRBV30 TGTGCCTGGAGTGTAGCCGAGCAGTACTTC CAWSVAEQYF
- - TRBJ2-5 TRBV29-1 TGCAGCGTTGGCAGGGCGGCCCAAGAGACCCAGTACTTC CSVGRAAQETQYF
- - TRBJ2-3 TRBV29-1 TGCAGCGAGGCCGCGCGGGACAGTAGGCAGTATTTT CSEAARDSRQYF